What follows describes a single TCR beta chain. The CDR3 contains 14 residues. Trimming pared 0 bases from V and 4 bases from J, leaving 9 bases between. Germline V gene data show CDR1 as MNHEY and CDR2 as SVGAGI. This specimen belongs to a study of cytotoxic CD8 clonotypes in ibrutinib-treated CLL. Whole-study context: Mean per-sample yields comprised roughly 260,000 productive templates and 94,082 productive rearrangements.

Here immunoSEQ multiplex PCR was the method, and the copy in TCRdb shows in-frame clones only, minus some. Of 160,000 or so clones listed, about 84% are singletons. The V and J genes are TRBV6-5 and TRBJ2-5; D not certain. The TCR originated in a human donor with chronic lymphocytic leukemia. The sample consisted of PBMCs, taken after 24 months of ibrutinib treatment. The CDR3 here is CASSYSWGGETQYF. CDR3 DNA sequence: TGTGCCAGCAGTTACTCTTGGGGTGGAGAGACCCAGTACTTC.